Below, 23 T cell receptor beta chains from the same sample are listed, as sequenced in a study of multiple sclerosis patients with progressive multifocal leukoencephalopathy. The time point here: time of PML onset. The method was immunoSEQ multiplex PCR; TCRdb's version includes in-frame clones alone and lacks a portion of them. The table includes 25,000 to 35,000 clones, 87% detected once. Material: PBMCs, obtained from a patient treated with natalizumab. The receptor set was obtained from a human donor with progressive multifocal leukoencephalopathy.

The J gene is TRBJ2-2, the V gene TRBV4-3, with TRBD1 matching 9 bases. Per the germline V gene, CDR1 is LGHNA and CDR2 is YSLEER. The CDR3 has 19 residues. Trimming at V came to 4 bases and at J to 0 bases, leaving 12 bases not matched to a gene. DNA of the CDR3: TGCGCCAGCAGCCCCGGGACAGGGATACGAAACGCGAACACCGGGGAGCTGTTTTTT. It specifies CASSPGTGIRNANTGELFF.

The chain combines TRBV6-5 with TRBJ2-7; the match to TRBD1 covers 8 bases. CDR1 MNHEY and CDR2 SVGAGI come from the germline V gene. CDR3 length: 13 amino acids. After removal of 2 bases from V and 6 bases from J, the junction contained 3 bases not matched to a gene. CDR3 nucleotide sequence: TGTGCCAGCAGTTACGTACAGGGGGGCGAGCAGTACTTC. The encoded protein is CASSYVQGGEQYF.

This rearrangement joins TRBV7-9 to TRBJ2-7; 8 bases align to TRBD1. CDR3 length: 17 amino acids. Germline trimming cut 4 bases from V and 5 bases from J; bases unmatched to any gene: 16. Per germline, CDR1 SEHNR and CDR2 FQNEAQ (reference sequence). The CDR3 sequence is CASSSPRDRTGNDEQYF. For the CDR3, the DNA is TGTGCCAGCAGCTCCCCCCGCGACAGGACAGGGAACGACGAGCAGTACTTC.

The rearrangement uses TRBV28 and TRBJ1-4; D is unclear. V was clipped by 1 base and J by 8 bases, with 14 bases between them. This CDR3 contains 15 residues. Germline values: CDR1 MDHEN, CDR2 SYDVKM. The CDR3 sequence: CASSLLSPAGEKLFF. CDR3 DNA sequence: TGTGCCAGCAGTTTATTGTCCCCGGCGGGGGAAAAACTGTTTTTT.

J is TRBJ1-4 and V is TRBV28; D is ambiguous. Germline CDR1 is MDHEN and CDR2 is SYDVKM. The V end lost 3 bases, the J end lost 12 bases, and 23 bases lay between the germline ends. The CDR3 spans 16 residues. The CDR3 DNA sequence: TGTGCCAGCAGTTTTGTGGGTCCGGCCCACCCAGCGGAACTGTTTTTT. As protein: CASSFVGPAHPAELFF.

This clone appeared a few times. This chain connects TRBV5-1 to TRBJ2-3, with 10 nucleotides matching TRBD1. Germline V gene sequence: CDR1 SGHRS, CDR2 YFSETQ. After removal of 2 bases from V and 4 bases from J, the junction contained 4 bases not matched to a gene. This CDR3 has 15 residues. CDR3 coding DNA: TGCGCCAGCAGCTTCGACAGGGGGCCCCCAGATACGCAGTATTTT. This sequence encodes CASSFDRGPPDTQYF.

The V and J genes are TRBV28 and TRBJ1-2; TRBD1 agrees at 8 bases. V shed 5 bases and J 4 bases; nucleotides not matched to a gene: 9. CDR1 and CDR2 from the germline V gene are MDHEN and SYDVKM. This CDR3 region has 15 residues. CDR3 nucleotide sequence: TGTGCCAGCAGTACGCCGACAGGGGACCCCTATGGCTACACCTTC. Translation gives CASSTPTGDPYGYTF.

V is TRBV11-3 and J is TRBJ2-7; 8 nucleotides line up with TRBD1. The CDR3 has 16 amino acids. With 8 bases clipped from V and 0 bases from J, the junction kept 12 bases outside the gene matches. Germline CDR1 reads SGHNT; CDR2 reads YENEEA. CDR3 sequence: CASGVRPGQASYEQYF. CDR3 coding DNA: TGTGCCAGCGGGGTCAGACCGGGACAGGCCTCCTACGAGCAGTACTTC.

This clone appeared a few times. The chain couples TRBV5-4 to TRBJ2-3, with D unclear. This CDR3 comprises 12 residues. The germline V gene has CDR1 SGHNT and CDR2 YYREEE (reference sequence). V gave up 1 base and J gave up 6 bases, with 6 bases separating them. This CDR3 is CASSLPRDTQYF. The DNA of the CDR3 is TGTGCCAGCAGCTTGCCCCGCGATACGCAGTATTTT.

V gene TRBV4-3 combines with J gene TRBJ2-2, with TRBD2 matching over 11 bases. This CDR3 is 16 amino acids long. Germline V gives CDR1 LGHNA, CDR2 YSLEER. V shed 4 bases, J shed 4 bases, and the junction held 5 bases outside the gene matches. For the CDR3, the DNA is TGCGCCAGCAGCCCCGGAGGACTAGCGGGCACCGGGGAGCTGTTTTTT. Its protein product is CASSPGGLAGTGELFF.

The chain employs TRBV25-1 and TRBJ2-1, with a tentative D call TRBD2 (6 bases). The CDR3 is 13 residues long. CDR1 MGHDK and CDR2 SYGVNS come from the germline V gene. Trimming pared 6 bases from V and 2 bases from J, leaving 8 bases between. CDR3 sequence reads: CASSPGAYNEQFF. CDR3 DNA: TGTGCCAGCAGCCCGGGGGCCTACAATGAGCAGTTCTTC.

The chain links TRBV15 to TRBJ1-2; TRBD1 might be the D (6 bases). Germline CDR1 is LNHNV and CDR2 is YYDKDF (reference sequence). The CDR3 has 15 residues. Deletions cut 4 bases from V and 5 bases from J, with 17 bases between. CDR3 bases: TGTGCCACCAGCATAGCCAGGGGTTCGGGGTATGGCTACACCTTC. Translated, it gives CATSIARGSGYGYTF. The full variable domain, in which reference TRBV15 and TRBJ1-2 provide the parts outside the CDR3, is DAMVIQNPRYQVTQFGKPVTLSCSQTLNHNVMYWYQQKSSQAPKLLFHYYDKDFNNEADTPDNFQSRRPNTSFCFLDIRSPGLGDTAMYLCATSIARGSGYGYTFGSGTRLTVV.

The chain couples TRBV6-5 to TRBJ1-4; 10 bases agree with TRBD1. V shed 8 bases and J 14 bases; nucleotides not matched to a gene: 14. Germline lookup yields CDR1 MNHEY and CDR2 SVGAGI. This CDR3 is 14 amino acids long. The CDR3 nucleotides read TGTGCCAGCCGCCTTGACAGGGGGCGGGTTGGGCTGTTTTTT. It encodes CASRLDRGRVGLFF.

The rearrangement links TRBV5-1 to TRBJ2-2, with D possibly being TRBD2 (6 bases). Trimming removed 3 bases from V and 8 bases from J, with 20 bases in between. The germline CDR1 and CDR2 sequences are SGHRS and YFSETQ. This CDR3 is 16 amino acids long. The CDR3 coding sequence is TGCGCCAGCAGCTCACACCGGGAGTCCTATCTAGGGGAGCTGTTTTTT. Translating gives CASSSHRESYLGELFF.

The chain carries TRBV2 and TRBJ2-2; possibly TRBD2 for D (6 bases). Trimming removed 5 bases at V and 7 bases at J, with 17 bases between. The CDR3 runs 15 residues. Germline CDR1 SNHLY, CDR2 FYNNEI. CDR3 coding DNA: TGTGCCAGCAGTCCTCATCCGGGACTTCTCGGGGAGCTGTTTTTT. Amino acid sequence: CASSPHPGLLGELFF.

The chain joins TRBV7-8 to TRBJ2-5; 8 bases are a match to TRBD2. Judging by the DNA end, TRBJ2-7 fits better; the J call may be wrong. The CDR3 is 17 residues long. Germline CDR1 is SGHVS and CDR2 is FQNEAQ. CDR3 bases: TGTGCCAGCAGCTCAGAAGGGGGGACTAGACTAATCTACGAGCAGTACTTC. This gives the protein CASSSEGGTRLIYEQYF.

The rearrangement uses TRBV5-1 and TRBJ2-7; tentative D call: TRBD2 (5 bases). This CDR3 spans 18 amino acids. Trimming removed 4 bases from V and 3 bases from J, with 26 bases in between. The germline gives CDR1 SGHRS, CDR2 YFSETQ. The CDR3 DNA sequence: TGCGCCAGCAGCGGAGCTGAGAGGGCAAGCGCGCGCGACTACGAGCAGTACTTC. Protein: CASSGAERASARDYEQYF.

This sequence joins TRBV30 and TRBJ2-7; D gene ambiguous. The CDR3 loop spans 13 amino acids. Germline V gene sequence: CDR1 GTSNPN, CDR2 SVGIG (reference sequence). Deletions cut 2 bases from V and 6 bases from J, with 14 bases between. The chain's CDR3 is CAWSTNVGVEQYF. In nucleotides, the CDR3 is TGTGCCTGGAGTACCAATGTCGGCGTCGAGCAGTACTTC.

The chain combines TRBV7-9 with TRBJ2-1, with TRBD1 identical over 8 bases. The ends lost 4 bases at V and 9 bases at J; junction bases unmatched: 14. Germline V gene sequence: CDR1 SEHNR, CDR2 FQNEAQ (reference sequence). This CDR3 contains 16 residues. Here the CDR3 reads CASSSLIAYRGSEQFF. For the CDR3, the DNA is TGTGCCAGCAGCTCCTTGATAGCGTACAGGGGGAGTGAGCAGTTCTTC.

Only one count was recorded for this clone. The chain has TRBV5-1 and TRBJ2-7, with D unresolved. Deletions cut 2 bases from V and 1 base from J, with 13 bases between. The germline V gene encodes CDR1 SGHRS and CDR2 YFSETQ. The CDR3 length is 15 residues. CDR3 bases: TGCGCCAGCAGCTTCGAATTTGGCCTATCCTACGAGCAGTACTTC. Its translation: CASSFEFGLSYEQYF.

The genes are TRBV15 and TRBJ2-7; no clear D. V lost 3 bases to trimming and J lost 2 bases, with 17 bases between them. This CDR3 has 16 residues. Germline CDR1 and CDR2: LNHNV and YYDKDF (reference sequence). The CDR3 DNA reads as TGTGCCACCAGCAGTACCACGGGCGTGGATACCTACGAGCAGTACTTC. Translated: CATSSTTGVDTYEQYF.

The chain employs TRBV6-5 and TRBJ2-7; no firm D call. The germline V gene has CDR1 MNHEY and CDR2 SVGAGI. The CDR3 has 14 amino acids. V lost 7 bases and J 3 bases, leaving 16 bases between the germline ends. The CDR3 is CASMGVGVGYEQYF. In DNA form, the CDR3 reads TGTGCCAGCATGGGTGTAGGTGTGGGCTACGAGCAGTACTTC.

The chain's CDR3 is CASRIRGEKLFF. CDR3 bases: TGTGCCAGCCGGATCCGCGGTGAAAAACTGTTTTTT. This sequence joins TRBV27 and TRBJ1-4; D is unclear. CDR3 size: 12 residues. Germline CDR1 is MNHEY and CDR2 is SMNVEV (reference sequence). Trimming took off 8 bases at V and 7 bases at J, with 11 bases between the two ends.